This T cell receptor beta chain was obtained from a study of post-analysis software for immune sequencing data. This clonotype was recorded only once. The target antigen is unknown. Points from the study as a whole: Five TRBV segments, TRBV5-6, TRBV5-1 and TRBV20-1 among them, were found more frequent in patients than controls.

V gave up 3 bases and J gave up 7 bases, with 15 bases separating them. The CDR3 sequence is 15 residues long. Looked up from germline, CDR1 is ENHRY and CDR2 is SYGVKD. The library was made from cDNA and included unique molecular identifiers. A single record per CDR3 protein comes from TCRdb applying MiXCR to the PCR reads. The sample lists hundreds of thousands of distinct CDR3 sequences, approximately 30% occurring once. The chain carries TRBV10-3 and TRBJ1-4; D is possibly TRBD1 (6 bases). Material for sequencing was blood. The receptor was derived from a girl under 18 with multiple sclerosis. The CDR3 loop is CAISDYRAKGEKLFF. CDR3 in DNA: TGTGCCATCAGTGATTACAGGGCCAAGGGTGAAAAACTGTTTTTT.